This T cell receptor beta chain was recorded in a study of blood T cell repertoires in COVID-19 (dated by TCRdb to 2020 to 2022). With respect to the entire study: Samples covering the acute and convalescent phases of COVID-19 were provided by collaborators in the United States, Italy and Spain. Sample metadata almost always included a de-identified subject ID, COVID-19 status, age in years and sex. The repertoires were released in a freely available public database meant as a resource for research on the immune response to SARS-CoV-2. The prospective study material was composed of cDNA or gDNA derived from T cells, B-cell-depleted T cells, or PBMCs. Where available, HLA class I and class II types were obtained from metadata supplied by the sample provider rather than from assay-based typing. Samples came from the ongoing ImmuneRACE study (first 160 participants) plus 1,254 subjects from 6 global collaborators. Deeply sampled blood TCRbeta repertoires from subjects exposed to, actively infected with, or recovered from COVID-19 were included in the dataset.

Study-wide findings and limitations: Clinical and demographic metadata were provided uncurated, with the amount varying by source and participant.

Whole blood was collected in K2EDTA tubes by collaborating institutions according to the institutions' own protocols. For TCRbeta analysis, collaborator samples were shipped as frozen whole blood, as isolated PBMCs, or as DNA extracted from either sample type. The germline V and J ends show losses of 3 bases and 5 bases respectively, and no gene match explains 6 bases of the junction. The germline V gene provides CDR1 SGHVS and CDR2 FNYEAQ. The CDR3 starts with the cysteine, ends with the phenylalanine, and has 16 residues. Kept here is only the CDR3 DNA, which spans 48 bases and is read in frame from base 1. TCRbeta CDR3 regions were amplified from genomic DNA by means of the immunoSEQ Assay, a bias-controlled multiplex PCR. From the authors' description of their analysis: Within the assay, amplification of reference gene primers was used to estimate how many nucleated cells each sample contained. To quantify the absolute abundance of each unique TCRbeta CDR3 rearrangement, sequence reads were collapsed and filtered. For each sample, productive Simpson clonality was calculated by taking the square root of Simpson's diversity index across productive rearrangements. TCRdb re-hosts the immuneACCESS table, in-frame sequences only. Its copies lack some clones; in the studies checked, an unresolved V gene accounts for under half of them, and the cause for the rest is not known. D and trimming were read from the DNA, whereas the V and J calls and clone size are those reported in that table. The sample contains about 150,000 clones, around nine tenths of them found a single time. Of the sample, under 2.5% falls within the top ten clones.

Details on this clone: This clone's antigen is unknown. There are no base qualities to consult, and no much larger clone falls within one base.

Specimen: peripheral blood. This TCR was sampled from a woman in her 70s with acute or convalescent COVID-19. Recombination connected TRBV7-6 to TRBJ2-3; 12 of the junction bases match TRBD2. The DNA sequence is given as TGTGCCAGCAGCTTCCCTAGCGGGGGGGCCCGAGATACGCAGTATTTT. It translates as CASSFPSGGARDTQYF. With all but the CDR3 taken from the reference TRBV7-6 and TRBJ2-3 genes, the full variable domain is: GAGVSQSPRYKVTKRGQDVALRCDPISGHVSLYWYRQALGQGPEFLTYFNYEAQQDKSGLPNDRFSAERPEGSISTLTIQRTEQRDSAMYRCASSFPSGGARDTQYFGPGTRLTVL.